Following are 21 T cell receptor beta chains from one sample sequenced in a study of identical twins. TCRdb ran MiXCR on the 5' RACE reads and lists one entry per CDR3 protein. Of fewer than 500,000 distinct CDR3 sequences in the sample, roughly an eighth were seen once. In addition, the sample was reused for a study of yellow fever vaccine responses in identical twins.

Material: CD4+ T cells sorted from blood. Receptor source: a woman aged 18-35 years in good health.

This clonotype turned up a few times. This rearrangement joins TRBV20-1 to TRBJ2-1; 7 nucleotides line up with TRBD2. Germline values: CDR1 DFQATT, CDR2 SNEGSKA (reference sequence). This CDR3 has 11 residues. Trimming took 5 bases from V and 6 from J; bases not matched to a gene: 1. CDR3: CSAGTTNEQFF. The CDR3 nucleotides are TGCAGTGCTGGGACTACCAATGAGCAGTTCTTC.

The chain combines TRBV5-1 with TRBJ2-7, with D tentatively TRBD1 (5 bases). Germline CDR1 SGHRS, CDR2 YFSETQ. Deletions cut 0 bases from V and 2 bases from J, with 12 bases between. This CDR3 has 15 residues. DNA of the CDR3: TGCGCCAGCAGCTTGGATGGGCAGGGCCCCTACGAGCAGTACTTC. This sequence encodes CASSLDGQGPYEQYF. The full variable domain, in which reference TRBV5-1 and TRBJ2-7 provide the parts outside the CDR3, is KAGVTQTPRYLIKTRGQQVTLSCSPISGHRSVSWYQQTPGQGLQFLFEYFSETQRNKGNFPGRFSGRQFSNSRSEMNVSTLELGDSALYLCASSLDGQGPYEQYFGPGTRLTVT.

This clonotype was seen a few times. The V and J genes are TRBV5-1 and TRBJ2-3; possible D gene TRBD2, 5 bases. V dropped 0 bases and J dropped 5 bases, with 7 bases sitting between them. The CDR3 is 13 residues long. The V gene's germline CDR1 is SGHRS and CDR2 YFSETQ. The CDR3: CASSLVAQDTQYF. The CDR3 DNA reads as TGCGCCAGCAGCTTGGTAGCGCAAGATACGCAGTATTTT.

This sequence joins TRBV30 and TRBJ2-2; tentatively, D is TRBD2 (5 bases). Looked up from germline, CDR1 is GTSNPN and CDR2 is SVGIG (reference sequence). This CDR3 spans 15 amino acids. V dropped 4 bases and J dropped 2 bases, with 14 bases sitting between them. CDR3 region: CAWKGQRLNTGELFF. The DNA of the CDR3 is TGTGCCTGGAAGGGCCAGCGGCTAAACACCGGGGAGCTGTTTTTT.

This clonotype was found a few times. The chain employs TRBV28 and TRBJ2-5; TRBD2 is a possible D gene (6 bases). The CDR3 has 13 amino acids. Looked up from germline, CDR1 is MDHEN and CDR2 is SYDVKM. V lost 6 bases, J lost 7 bases, and 15 bases lay in between. CDR3 nucleotides: TGTGCCAGCAGCCTTTTAGGGGAGGCGACCCAGTACTTC. This gives the protein CASSLLGEATQYF.

The chain has TRBV28 and TRBJ2-7, with TRBD1 matching over 8 bases. Looked up from germline, CDR1 is MDHEN and CDR2 is SYDVKM. The junction had 11 bases not matched to a gene; V was cut back by 7 bases and J by 3 bases. The CDR3 consists of 15 residues. Here the CDR3 reads CASTLPSGGGYEQYF. The CDR3 bases are TGTGCCAGCACCCTACCGTCAGGGGGCGGCTACGAGCAGTACTTC.

Only a few counts were recorded for this clonotype. This sequence joins TRBV27 and TRBJ2-1, with unresolved D. V lost 2 bases, J lost 9 bases, and 23 bases lay in between. Per germline, CDR1 MNHEY and CDR2 SMNVEV (reference sequence). This CDR3 spans 17 amino acids. Written as DNA, the CDR3 is TGTGCCAGCAGTTTACTCCGCCCTGTAGGGTTGCTTGGTGAGCAGTTCTTC. Translated: CASSLLRPVGLLGEQFF.

This clonotype was recorded at least ten times. The gene calls are TRBV5-6 and TRBJ1-5; 7 bases agree with TRBD1. This CDR3 contains 16 residues. The J segment lost 3 bases and the V segment lost 0 bases, leaving 6 bases of the junction unmatched. The germline CDR1 and CDR2 sequences are SGHDT and YYEEEE. The CDR3 spells CASSLDRGQPNQPQHF. Here the CDR3 DNA reads TGTGCCAGCAGCTTGGACAGGGGCCAACCCAATCAGCCCCAGCATTTT.

A few counts support this clonotype. V gene TRBV7-6 combines with J gene TRBJ1-5; 10 bases are shared with TRBD1. This CDR3 has 16 amino acids. J was trimmed by 6 bases and V by 4 bases; bases with no gene match: 9. The germline V gene encodes CDR1 SGHVS and CDR2 FNYEAQ. Here the CDR3 DNA reads TGTGCCAGCAGCTCAGAGGGCGGACAGGGGGGTCAGCCCCAGCATTTT. As protein: CASSSEGGQGGQPQHF.

The chain is built from TRBV24-1 and TRBJ1-1; no clear D. Germline loops: CDR1 KGHDR, CDR2 SFDVKD. The CDR3 length is 14 residues. Trimming took off 7 bases at V and 1 base at J, with 12 bases between the two ends. The CDR3 DNA sequence: TGTGCCACCAGAGACGCCCGGGGGAACACTGAAGCTTTCTTT. Translation: CATRDARGNTEAFF.

This chain uses TRBV27 with TRBJ2-1; D gene ambiguous. The V and J ends lost 8 bases and 9 bases respectively, with 14 bases between them. From germline, CDR1 is MNHEY and CDR2 SMNVEV (reference sequence). This CDR3 spans 12 amino acids. CDR3 sequence reads: CASRMKASEQFF. The DNA of the CDR3 is TGTGCCAGCCGTATGAAAGCGAGTGAGCAGTTCTTC.

On this clonotype itself: At one boundary the junction diverges from the germline segment, which might be a read error. The DNA for the CDR3 is TGTACCAGCAGTAACCGCGGGACTAGCGGGGCCAGCTCCTACAATGAGCAGTTCTTC. Its protein product is CTSSNRGTSGASSYNEQFF. The V call is TRBV12-3 or TRBV12-4, the J call TRBJ2-1; 13 bases are shared with TRBD2. The CDR3 runs to 19 residues.

This clonotype occurred a few times. The chain combines TRBV7-2 with TRBJ2-5; no clear D gene. The CDR3 totals 14 residues. Trimming left V 5 bases short and J 7 bases short, with 17 bases between. Germline CDR1 and CDR2: SGHTA and FQGNSA. The CDR3 sequence is CASSQGQQSGTQYF. DNA for the CDR3: TGTGCCAGCAGCCAAGGGCAGCAATCGGGGACCCAGTACTTC. Full variable domain (missing parts from reference TRBV7-2 and TRBJ2-5): GAGVSQSPSNKVTEKGKDVELRCDPISGHTALYWYRQSLGQGLEFLIYFQGNSAPDKSGLPSDRFSAERTGGSVSTLTIQRTQQEDSAVYLCASSQGQQSGTQYFGPGTRLLVL.

At least ten counts were recorded for this clonotype. The V and J genes are TRBV27 and TRBJ2-7; TRBD1 is a possible D gene (5 bases). V dropped 2 bases and J dropped 2 bases, with 13 bases sitting between them. CDR1 is MNHEY, CDR2 SMNVEV, per germline (reference sequence). The CDR3 is 15 residues long. The CDR3 is CASSLRQLHPYEQYF. CDR3 nucleotide sequence: TGTGCCAGCAGTTTACGACAGCTCCACCCCTACGAGCAGTACTTC.

This chain links TRBV6-6 with TRBJ2-3, with D possibly matching TRBD1 (6 bases). Germline V gene data show CDR1 as MNHNY and CDR2 as SVGAGI (reference sequence). The CDR3 runs 12 residues. The V end was cut by 5 bases, the J end by 4 bases, with 7 bases between. The CDR3 spells CASSGGADTQYF. The DNA for the CDR3 is TGTGCCAGCAGTGGGGGCGCAGATACGCAGTATTTT.

The rearrangement links TRBV24-1 to TRBJ2-3, with 10 bases identical to TRBD1. In germline, CDR1 is KGHDR, CDR2 SFDVKD. With 3 bases clipped from V and 4 bases from J, the junction kept 3 bases outside the gene matches. The CDR3 runs to 15 residues. In DNA form, the CDR3 reads TGTGCCACCAGTGATATCGGACAGGGGGCAGATACGCAGTATTTT. Its protein product is CATSDIGQGADTQYF.

The table lists this clonotype with many counts. The chain links TRBV5-1 to TRBJ1-2; D remains ambiguous. CDR1 SGHRS and CDR2 YFSETQ come from the germline V gene. The CDR3 covers 13 residues. Trimming shortened V by 0 bases and J by 0 bases, and 3 bases separated the two germline ends. CDR3 residues: CASSLDANYGYTF. Written as DNA, the CDR3 is TGCGCCAGCAGCTTGGATGCTAACTATGGCTACACCTTC.

This clonotype was observed a handful of times. This chain uses TRBV5-5 with TRBJ2-4; the D gene could be TRBD1 or TRBD2 (5 bases each). Germline V gives CDR1 SGHKS, CDR2 YYEKEE (reference sequence). The V end was cut by 6 bases, the J end by 0 bases, with 13 bases between. The CDR3 covers 15 residues. CDR3 sequence reads: CASTVTGTAKNIQYF. DNA for the CDR3: TGTGCCAGCACCGTAACCGGGACAGCCAAAAACATTCAGTACTTC.

This chain uses TRBV15 with TRBJ2-7; D tentatively fits TRBD1 or TRBD2 (5 bases each). Per germline, CDR1 LNHNV and CDR2 YYDKDF (reference sequence). CDR3 size: 18 residues. V shed 5 bases and J shed 2 bases, with 25 bases lying between them. The CDR3 DNA follows: TGTGCCACCAGCTTGGGGGAGAATTGGGCAGGGAGTCCCTACGAGCAGTACTTC. As protein: CATSLGENWAGSPYEQYF. The entire variable domain, with the rest obtained from reference TRBV15 and TRBJ2-7, is as follows: DAMVIQNPRYQVTQFGKPVTLSCSQTLNHNVMYWYQQKSSQAPKLLFHYYDKDFNNEADTPDNFQSRRPNTSFCFLDIRSPGLGDTAMYLCATSLGENWAGSPYEQYFGPGTRLTVT.

A remark on this clonotype: A read error is possible here, since a much larger clone lies one base away. The rearrangement uses TRBV3-1 and TRBJ1-1; 7 positions agree with TRBD1. Germline loops: CDR1 LGHDT, CDR2 YNNKEL (reference sequence). With 10 bases clipped from V and 4 bases from J, the junction kept 21 bases outside the gene matches. The length of the CDR3 is 17 residues. CDR3 nucleotides: TGTGCCATCAGTTTTGGTTCCACGGGACAGCCGGGCACTGAAGCTTTCTTT. Its protein product is CAISFGSTGQPGTEAFF.

This clonotype came up a few times. This chain links TRBV6-1 with TRBJ1-6, with a possible D match to TRBD1 (6 bases). This CDR3 spans 17 amino acids. Germline V gene data show CDR1 as MNHNS and CDR2 as SASEGT. V lost 6 bases, J lost 5 bases, and 20 bases lay in between. The CDR3 is CASRMGRGGAHNSPLHF. CDR3 DNA: TGTGCCAGCAGGATGGGGCGGGGGGGCGCGCATAATTCACCCCTCCACTTT.